The subject of this entry is one T cell receptor beta chain. The sample comes from a study of Ad26.COV2.S vaccination and SARS-CoV-2 variants. As for treatment: 15 to 20 received Ad26.COV2.S at low or high dose, single or two shots; 5 received placebo; per-sample allocation not given. Vaccine and placebo recipients were sampled on day 63 after the first injection. The length of the CDR3 is 15 residues. CDR1 is SGHRS and CDR2 is YFSETQ in the germline V gene. V gave up 4 bases and J gave up 0 bases; unmatched junction bases: 3. The protocol was immunoSEQ multiplex PCR, while the TCRdb copy is restricted to in-frame clones and leaves out a portion. The repertoire holds about 350,000 clones, around 86% seen once, with about 3.4% in the top ten.

Sequencing used peripheral blood, obtained in a trial of Ad26.COV2.S vaccine versus placebo. This TCR was sampled from a person aged 18 to 59 who received the Ad26.COV2.S COVID-19 vaccine or a placebo. This rearrangement joins TRBV5-1 to TRBJ2-2; 7 bases line up with TRBD1. CDR3 sequence reads: CASSPGGPNTGELFF. In DNA, the CDR3 is TGCGCCAGCAGCCCAGGGGGTCCGAACACCGGGGAGCTGTTTTTT.